This T cell receptor beta chain was identified during a study of blood T cell repertoires in COVID-19. Study overall: The United States, Italy and Spain were the sources of the acute and convalescent COVID-19 samples. Sample material is recorded as cDNA or gDNA derived from T cells, B-cell-depleted T cells, or PBMCs.

Original methodology: Researchers report that nucleated cell counts were estimated from reference gene primer amplification. Generated by immunoSEQ multiplex PCR, the TCRdb table keeps only in-frame clones and is missing some. That table gives V, J and clone size, and the DNA gave D and trimming. The table lists some 190,000 clones, just under 85% of them singletons. Trimming took 8 bases from V and 2 from J, leaving 17 bases between them. From germline, CDR1 is MNHEY and CDR2 SVGAGI. There are 15 residues in the CDR3. The sequence came from a woman aged 70 to 79 with active or convalescent COVID-19. The chain carries TRBV6-5 and TRBJ2-3; D may be TRBD2 (5 bases). Sequencing input: peripheral blood. The CDR3 loop is CASGSLGGVTDTQYF. CDR3 bases: TGTGCCAGCGGGAGTCTGGGTGGGGTCACAGATACGCAGTATTTT.